The present T cell receptor beta chain was sequenced within a study of T cell responses to AZD1222 COVID-19 vaccine. Study-level points and caveats: Among those given AZD1222, only five or six were seropositive at baseline. Repertoire samples came only from after the peak T cell response. Epitopes outside B.1.351 and B.1.1.7 mutated regions reportedly drew nearly half of spike TCRs.

The CDR3 is 13 amino acids. The germline gives CDR1 SGHKS, CDR2 YYEKEE (reference sequence). V dropped 4 bases and J dropped 3 bases, with 11 bases sitting between them. Assay: immunoSEQ multiplex PCR; the TCRdb copy retains only in-frame clones and omits some. Here the sample spans roughly 70,000 clones, about 80% being singletons. Second doses that came at about 4 or about 12 weeks were put together. This clone was found once. The target antigen is unknown. The chain combines TRBV5-5 with TRBJ2-7, with D maybe TRBD2 (5 bases). This material consisted of peripheral blood, taken 28 days after the second AZD1222 dose. The receptor was derived from an adult who received the AZD1222 COVID-19 vaccine. The CDR3 loop reads CASSRVGVYEQYF. In DNA form, the CDR3 reads TGTGCCAGCAGCCGTGTCGGGGTCTACGAGCAGTACTTC.